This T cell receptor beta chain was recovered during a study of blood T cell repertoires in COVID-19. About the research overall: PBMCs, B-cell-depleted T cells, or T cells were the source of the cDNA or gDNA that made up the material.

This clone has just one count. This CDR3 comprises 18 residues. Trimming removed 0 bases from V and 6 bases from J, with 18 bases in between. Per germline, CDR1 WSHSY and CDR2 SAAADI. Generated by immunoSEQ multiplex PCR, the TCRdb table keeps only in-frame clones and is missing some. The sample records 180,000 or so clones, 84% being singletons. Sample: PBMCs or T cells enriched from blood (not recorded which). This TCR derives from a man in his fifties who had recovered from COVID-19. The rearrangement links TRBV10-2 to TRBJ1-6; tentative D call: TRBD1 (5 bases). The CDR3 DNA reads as TGCGCCAGCAGTGAGTCCCTTGGGGGGGGTGATTCTAATTCACCCCTCCACTTT. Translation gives CASSESLGGGDSNSPLHF.